This record concerns one TCR beta chain sequence. Its antigen is as yet unknown. This specimen comes from a study of a mutant IDH1 vaccine in newly diagnosed glioma. Study-level information: There were roughly 62% males and roughly 38% females among treated patients, whose mean age was approximately 40 years. General study results and limits: Apparently, pseudoprogression bore no relation to changes among the top peripheral T cell clonotypes.

Time point here: week 47, end of study. Doses of 300 ug of mutant IDH1 20-mer peptide were given with topical imiquimod. The germline gives CDR1 SGHVS, CDR2 FNYEAQ. The CDR3 has 16 amino acids. V lost 5 bases, J lost 4 bases, and 17 bases lay in between. TCRdb's copy holds only in-frame clones and misses some; the assay was immunoSEQ multiplex PCR. This sample has roughly 46,000 clones; approximately 84% occur once, and the top ten carry under 4.5%. This TCR was sampled from a woman in her 30s with glioma. Some clones in this sample may be carry-over from other donors' samples. V and J are TRBV7-6 and TRBJ1-4; a possible D gene is TRBD1 (5 bases). Sequencing was performed on PBMCs, taken from a glioma patient whose treatment included an IDH1 peptide vaccine. CDR3 coding DNA: TGTGCCAGCAGCCTTTCTGCGGGGCGAGATAATGAAAAACTGTTTTTT. It codes for CASSLSAGRDNEKLFF.